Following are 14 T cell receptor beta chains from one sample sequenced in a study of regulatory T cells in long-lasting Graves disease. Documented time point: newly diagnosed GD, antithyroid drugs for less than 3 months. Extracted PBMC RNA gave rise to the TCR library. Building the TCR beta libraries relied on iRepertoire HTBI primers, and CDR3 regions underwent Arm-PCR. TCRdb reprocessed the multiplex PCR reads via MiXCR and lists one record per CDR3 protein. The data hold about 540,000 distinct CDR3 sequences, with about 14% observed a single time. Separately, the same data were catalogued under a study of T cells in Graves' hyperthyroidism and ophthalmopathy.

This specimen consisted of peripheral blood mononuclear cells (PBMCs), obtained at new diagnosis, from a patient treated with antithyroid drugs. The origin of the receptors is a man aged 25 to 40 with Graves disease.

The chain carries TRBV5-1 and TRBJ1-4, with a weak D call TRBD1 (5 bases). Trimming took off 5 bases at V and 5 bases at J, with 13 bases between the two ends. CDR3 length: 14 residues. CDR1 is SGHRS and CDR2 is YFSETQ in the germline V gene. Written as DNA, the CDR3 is TGCGCCAGCAGATCCGGGACGGCGAATGAAAAACTGTTTTTT. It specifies CASRSGTANEKLFF.

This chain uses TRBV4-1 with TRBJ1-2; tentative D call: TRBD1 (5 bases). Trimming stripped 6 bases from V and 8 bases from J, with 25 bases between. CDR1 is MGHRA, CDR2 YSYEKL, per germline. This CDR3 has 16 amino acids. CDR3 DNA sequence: TGCGCCAGCAGACTCGAGAGGGACGCCCTTAGGGACGGCTACACCTTC. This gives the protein CASRLERDALRDGYTF.

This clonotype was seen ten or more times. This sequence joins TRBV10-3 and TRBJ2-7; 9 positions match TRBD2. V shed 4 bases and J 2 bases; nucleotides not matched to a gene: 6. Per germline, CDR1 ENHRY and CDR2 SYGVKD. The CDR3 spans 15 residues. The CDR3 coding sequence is TGTGCCATCAGTGGAGTAGCGGGAGCGACCTACGAGCAGTACTTC. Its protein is CAISGVAGATYEQYF.

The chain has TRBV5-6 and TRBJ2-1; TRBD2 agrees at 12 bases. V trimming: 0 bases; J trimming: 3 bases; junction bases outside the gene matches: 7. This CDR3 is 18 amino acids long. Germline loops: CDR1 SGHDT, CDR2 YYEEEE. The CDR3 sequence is CASSLGGGLAGYYNEQFF. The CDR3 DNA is TGTGCCAGCAGCTTGGGGGGAGGACTAGCGGGGTACTACAATGAGCAGTTCTTC.

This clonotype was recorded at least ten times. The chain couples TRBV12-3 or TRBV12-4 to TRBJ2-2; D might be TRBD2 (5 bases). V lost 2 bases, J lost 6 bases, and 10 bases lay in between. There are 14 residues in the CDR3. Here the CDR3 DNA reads TGTGCCAGCAGTTTATTTTTAGCGTCCGGGGAGCTGTTTTTT. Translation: CASSLFLASGELFF.

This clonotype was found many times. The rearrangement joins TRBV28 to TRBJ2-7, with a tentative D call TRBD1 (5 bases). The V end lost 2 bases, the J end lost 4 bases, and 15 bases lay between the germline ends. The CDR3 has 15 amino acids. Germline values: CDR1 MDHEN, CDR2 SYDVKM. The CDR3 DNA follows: TGTGCCAGCAGTTTAGGGGCAGAGATAAGATACGAGCAGTACTTC. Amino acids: CASSLGAEIRYEQYF.

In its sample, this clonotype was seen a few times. The CDR3 sequence is CASSLEAYGDTQYF. The CDR3 DNA reads TGTGCCAGCAGCTTAGAGGCGTACGGAGATACGCAGTATTTT. The chain links TRBV7-9 to TRBJ2-3, with unresolved D. The CDR3 length is 14 residues. Trimming took 1 base from V and 5 from J, leaving 10 bases between them. In germline, CDR1 is SEHNR, CDR2 FQNEAQ (reference sequence).

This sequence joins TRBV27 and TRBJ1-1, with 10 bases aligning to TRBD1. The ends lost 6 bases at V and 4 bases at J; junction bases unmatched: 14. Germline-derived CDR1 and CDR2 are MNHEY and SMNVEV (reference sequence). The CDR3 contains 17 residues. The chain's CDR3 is CASRPLDRGLGITEAFF. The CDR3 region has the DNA TGTGCCAGCAGACCTTTGGACAGGGGGTTGGGGATCACTGAAGCTTTCTTT.

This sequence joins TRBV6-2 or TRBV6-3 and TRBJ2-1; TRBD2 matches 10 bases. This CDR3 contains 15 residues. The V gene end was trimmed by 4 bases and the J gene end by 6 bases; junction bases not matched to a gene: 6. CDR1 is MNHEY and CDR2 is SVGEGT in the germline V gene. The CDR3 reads CASSSLASGSNEQFF. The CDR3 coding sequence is TGTGCCAGCAGTTCCCTCGCTAGCGGGAGCAATGAGCAGTTCTTC.

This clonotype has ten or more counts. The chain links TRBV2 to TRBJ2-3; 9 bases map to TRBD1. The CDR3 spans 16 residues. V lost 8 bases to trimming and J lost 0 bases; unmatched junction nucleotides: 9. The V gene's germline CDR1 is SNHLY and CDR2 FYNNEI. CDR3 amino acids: CASRGQGGTSTDTQYF. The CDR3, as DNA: TGTGCCAGCCGGGGACAGGGAGGGACTAGCACAGATACGCAGTATTTT.

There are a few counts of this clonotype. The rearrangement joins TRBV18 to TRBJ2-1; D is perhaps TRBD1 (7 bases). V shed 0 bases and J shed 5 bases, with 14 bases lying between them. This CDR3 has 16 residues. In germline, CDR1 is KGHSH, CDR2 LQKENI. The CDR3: CASSPPEGQSHNEQFF. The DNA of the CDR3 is TGTGCCAGCTCACCACCGGAGGGACAGTCCCACAATGAGCAGTTCTTC.

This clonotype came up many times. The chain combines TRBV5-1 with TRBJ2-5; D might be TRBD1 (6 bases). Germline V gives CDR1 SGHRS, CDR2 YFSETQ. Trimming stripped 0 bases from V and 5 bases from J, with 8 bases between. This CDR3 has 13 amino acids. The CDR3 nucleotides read TGCGCCAGCAGCTTGGGACAGGTGGAGACCCAGTACTTC. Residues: CASSLGQVETQYF.

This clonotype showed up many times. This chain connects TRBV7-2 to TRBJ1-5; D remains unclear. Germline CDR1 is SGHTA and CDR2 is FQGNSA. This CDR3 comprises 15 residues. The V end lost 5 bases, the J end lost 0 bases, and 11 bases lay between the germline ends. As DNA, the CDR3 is TGTGCCAGCAGCCGAACGACATCTAGCAATCAGCCCCAGCATTTT. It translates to CASSRTTSSNQPQHF.

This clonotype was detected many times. The CDR3 region is CASRARRNNEQFF. In DNA, the CDR3 is TGTGCCAGCAGGGCCCGGAGGAACAATGAGCAGTTCTTC. The J gene is TRBJ2-1, the V gene TRBV2; D may be TRBD2 (5 bases). The germline V and J ends were trimmed by 6 bases and 5 bases, with 11 bases remaining between them. The CDR3 totals 13 residues. CDR1 is SNHLY and CDR2 is FYNNEI in the germline V gene.